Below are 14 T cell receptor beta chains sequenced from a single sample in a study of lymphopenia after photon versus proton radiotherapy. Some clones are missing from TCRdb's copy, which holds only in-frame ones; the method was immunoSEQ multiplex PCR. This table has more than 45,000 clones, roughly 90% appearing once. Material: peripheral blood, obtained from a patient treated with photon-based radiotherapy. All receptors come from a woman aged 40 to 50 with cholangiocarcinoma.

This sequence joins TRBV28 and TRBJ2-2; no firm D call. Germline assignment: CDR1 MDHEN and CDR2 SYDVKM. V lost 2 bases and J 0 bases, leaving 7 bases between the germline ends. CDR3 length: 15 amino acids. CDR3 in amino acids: CASSLGTSNTGELFF. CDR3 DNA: TGTGCCAGCAGTTTAGGCACTTCGAACACCGGGGAGCTGTTTTTT. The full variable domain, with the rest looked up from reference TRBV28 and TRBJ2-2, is DVKVTQSSRYLVKRTGEKVFLECVQDMDHENMFWYRQDPGLGLRLIYFSYDVKMKEKGDIPEGYSVSREKKERFSLILESASTNQTSMYLCASSLGTSNTGELFFGEGSRLTVL.

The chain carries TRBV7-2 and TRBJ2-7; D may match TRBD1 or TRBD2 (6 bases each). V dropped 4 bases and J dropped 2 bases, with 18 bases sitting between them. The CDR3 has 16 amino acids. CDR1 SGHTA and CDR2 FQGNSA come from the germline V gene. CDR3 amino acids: CASSWTEGGGPYEQYF. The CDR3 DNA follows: TGTGCCAGCAGCTGGACGGAGGGGGGAGGTCCCTACGAGCAGTACTTC. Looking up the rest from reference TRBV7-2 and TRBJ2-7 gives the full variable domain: GAGVSQSPSNKVTEKGKDVELRCDPISGHTALYWYRQSLGQGLEFLIYFQGNSAPDKSGLPSDRFSAERTGGSVSTLTIQRTQQEDSAVYLCASSWTEGGGPYEQYFGPGTRLTVT.

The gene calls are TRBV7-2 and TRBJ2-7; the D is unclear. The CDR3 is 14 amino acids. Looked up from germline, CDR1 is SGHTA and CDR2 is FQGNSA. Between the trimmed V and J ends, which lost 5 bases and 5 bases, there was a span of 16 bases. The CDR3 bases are TGTGCCAGCAGCCAACTCCCAGCCGGACACGAGCAGTACTTC. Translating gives CASSQLPAGHEQYF.

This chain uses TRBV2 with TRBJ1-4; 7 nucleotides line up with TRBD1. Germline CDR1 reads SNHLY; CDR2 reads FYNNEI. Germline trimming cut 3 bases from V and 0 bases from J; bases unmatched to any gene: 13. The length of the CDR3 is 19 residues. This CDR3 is CASSETGQEVLTTNEKLFF. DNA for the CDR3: TGTGCCAGCAGTGAGACAGGACAGGAGGTTCTTACAACTAATGAAAAACTGTTTTTT.

CDR3 protein: CASSVGGQGLSGELFF. DNA of the CDR3: TGTGCCAGCAGCGTAGGGGGACAGGGGTTATCCGGGGAGCTGTTTTTT. This rearrangement joins TRBV9 to TRBJ2-2; TRBD1 aligns across 10 bases. The ends lost 0 bases at V and 6 bases at J; junction bases unmatched: 5. CDR3 length: 16 residues. Germline CDR1 SGDLS, CDR2 YYNGEE.

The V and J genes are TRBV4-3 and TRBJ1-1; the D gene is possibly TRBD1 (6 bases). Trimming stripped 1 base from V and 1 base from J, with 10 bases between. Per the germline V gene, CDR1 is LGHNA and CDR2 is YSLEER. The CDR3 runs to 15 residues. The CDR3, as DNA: TGCGCCAGCAGCCAAGGTCGGGGGCGGAACACTGAAGCTTTCTTT. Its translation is CASSQGRGRNTEAFF.

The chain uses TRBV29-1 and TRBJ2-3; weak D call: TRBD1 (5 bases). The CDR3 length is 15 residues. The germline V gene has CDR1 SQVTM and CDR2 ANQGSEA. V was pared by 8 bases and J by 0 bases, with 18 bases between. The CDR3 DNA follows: TGCAGCTTAGGGGCTCCGGATTTCAGCACAGATACGCAGTATTTT. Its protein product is CSLGAPDFSTDTQYF.

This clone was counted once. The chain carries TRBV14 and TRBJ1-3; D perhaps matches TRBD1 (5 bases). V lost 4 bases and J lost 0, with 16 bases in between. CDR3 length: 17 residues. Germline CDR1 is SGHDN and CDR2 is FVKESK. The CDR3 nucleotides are TGTGCCAGCAGCCCTATAACAGGACTGGACTCTGGAAACACCATATATTTT. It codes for CASSPITGLDSGNTIYF.

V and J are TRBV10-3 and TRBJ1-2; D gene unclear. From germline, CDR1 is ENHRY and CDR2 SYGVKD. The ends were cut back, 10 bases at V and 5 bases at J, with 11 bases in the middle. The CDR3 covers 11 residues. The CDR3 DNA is TGTGCCACCACAGAAGGTTATGGCTACACCTTC. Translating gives CATTEGYGYTF.

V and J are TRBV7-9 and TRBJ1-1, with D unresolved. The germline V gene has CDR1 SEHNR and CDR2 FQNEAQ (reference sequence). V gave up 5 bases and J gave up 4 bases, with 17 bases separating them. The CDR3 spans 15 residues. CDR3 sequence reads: CASSPPNGVGTEAFF. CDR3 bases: TGTGCCAGCAGCCCACCCAATGGCGTAGGCACTGAAGCTTTCTTT.

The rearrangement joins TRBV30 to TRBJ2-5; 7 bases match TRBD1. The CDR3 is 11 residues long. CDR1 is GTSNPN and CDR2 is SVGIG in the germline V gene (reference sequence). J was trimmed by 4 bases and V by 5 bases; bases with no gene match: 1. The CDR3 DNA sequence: TGTGCCTGGCGACAGGGAGAGACCCAGTACTTC. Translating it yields CAWRQGETQYF.

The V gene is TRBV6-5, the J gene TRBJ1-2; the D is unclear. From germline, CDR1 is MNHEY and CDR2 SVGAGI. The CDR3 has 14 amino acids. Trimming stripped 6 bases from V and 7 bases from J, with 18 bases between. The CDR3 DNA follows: TGTGCCAGCAGCCTAGGGCCGCCGGTGGGTGGCTACACCTTC. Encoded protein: CASSLGPPVGGYTF.

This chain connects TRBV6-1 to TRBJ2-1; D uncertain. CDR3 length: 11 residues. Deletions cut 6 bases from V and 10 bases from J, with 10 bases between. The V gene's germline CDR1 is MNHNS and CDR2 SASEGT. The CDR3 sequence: CASSELREQFF. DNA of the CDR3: TGTGCCAGCAGCGAACTACGGGAGCAGTTCTTC.

CDR3 sequence (DNA): TGTGCCAGCAAGACAGACCAAGAGACCCAGTACTTC. It encodes CASKTDQETQYF. This rearrangement joins TRBV2 to TRBJ2-5; weak D call: TRBD1 (5 bases). V lost 7 bases and J 0 bases, leaving 6 bases between the germline ends. The CDR3 length is 12 residues. Per the germline V gene, CDR1 is SNHLY and CDR2 is FYNNEI.